What follows describes a single T cell receptor beta chain. This specimen comes from a study of blood T cell repertoires in COVID-19. Study overall: The United States, Italy and Spain supplied acute and convalescent COVID-19 samples. T cells, B-cell-depleted T cells, or PBMCs supplied cDNA or gDNA.

In germline, CDR1 is MDHEN, CDR2 SYDVKM. The junction had 5 bases not matched to a gene; V was cut back by 6 bases and J by 1 base. The length of the CDR3 is 14 residues. Original methodology: By means of reference gene primer amplification, nucleated cell counts were estimated. This table comes from immunoSEQ multiplex PCR, and its TCRdb copy is limited to in-frame clones, with some not included. The V and J calls and clone size are taken from that table; D and trimming were inferred from the DNA. The repertoire includes some 150,000 clones, about 86% of them detected once, and 1.5% to 1.7% sits in the top ten.

The clonotype comes from a woman aged 55-70 years with acute or convalescent COVID-19. The chain recombines TRBV28 with TRBJ2-7; 8 bases fit TRBD1. The sequenced sample consisted of peripheral blood. The CDR3 sequence: CASSGTGPSYEQYF. CDR3 nucleotides: TGTGCCAGCAGCGGGACAGGTCCTTCCTACGAGCAGTACTTC.